This T cell receptor beta chain was identified during a study of T cell responses to AZD1222 COVID-19 vaccine. Pooled in the analysis were second doses at about 4 or about 12 weeks. Overall study results and limits: The study found Spike-specific TCR breadth and depth rose after two AZD1222 doses. Donors were largely white British and mainly female; clonal diversity was possibly underestimated. After the peak T cell response, and only then, were repertoires sampled.

TCRdb keeps only in-frame clones here, not all; method: immunoSEQ multiplex PCR. Of over 130,000 clones listed, about 90% are singletons. Comment on this clone: Its matching antigen is unknown.

CDR1 and CDR2 from the germline V gene are SGHTA and FQGTGA. The CDR3 is made up of 17 amino acids. Unmatched junction bases numbered 12, after V lost 2 bases and J lost 5 bases. The J gene is TRBJ2-1, the V gene TRBV7-3; 7 nucleotides match TRBD1. The starting material was peripheral blood, obtained 28 days after the second AZD1222 dose. The sequence was obtained from an adult who received the AZD1222 COVID-19 vaccine. The CDR3 spells CASSLYVWAQGDNEQFF. For the CDR3, the DNA is TGTGCCAGCAGCTTATACGTCTGGGCCCAGGGGGACAATGAGCAGTTCTTC.